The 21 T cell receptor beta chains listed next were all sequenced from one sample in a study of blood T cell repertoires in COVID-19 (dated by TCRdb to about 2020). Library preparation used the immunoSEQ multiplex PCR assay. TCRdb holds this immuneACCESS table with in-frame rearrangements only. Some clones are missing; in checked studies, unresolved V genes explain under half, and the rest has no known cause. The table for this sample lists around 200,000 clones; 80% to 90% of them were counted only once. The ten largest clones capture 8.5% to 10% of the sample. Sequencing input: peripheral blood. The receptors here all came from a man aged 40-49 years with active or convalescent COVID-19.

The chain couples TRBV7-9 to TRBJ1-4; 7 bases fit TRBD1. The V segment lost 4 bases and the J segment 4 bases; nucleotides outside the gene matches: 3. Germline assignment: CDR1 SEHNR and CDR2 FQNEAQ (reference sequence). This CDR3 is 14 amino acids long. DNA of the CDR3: TGTGCCAGCAGCTCGGGACAGATTAATGAAAAACTGTTTTTT. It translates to CASSSGQINEKLFF.

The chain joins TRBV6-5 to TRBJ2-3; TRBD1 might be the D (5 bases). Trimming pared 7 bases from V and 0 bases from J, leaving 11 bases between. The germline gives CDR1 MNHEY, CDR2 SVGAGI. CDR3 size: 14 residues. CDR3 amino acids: CASKQQASTDTQYF. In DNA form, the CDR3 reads TGTGCCAGCAAGCAACAGGCTAGCACAGATACGCAGTATTTT.

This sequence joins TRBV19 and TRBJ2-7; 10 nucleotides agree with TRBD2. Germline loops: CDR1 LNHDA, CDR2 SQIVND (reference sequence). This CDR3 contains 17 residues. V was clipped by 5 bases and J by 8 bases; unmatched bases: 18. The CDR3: CASSRLAGEAVGVKQYF. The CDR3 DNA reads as TGTGCCAGTAGTCGGCTAGCGGGAGAGGCGGTTGGTGTCAAGCAGTACTTC.

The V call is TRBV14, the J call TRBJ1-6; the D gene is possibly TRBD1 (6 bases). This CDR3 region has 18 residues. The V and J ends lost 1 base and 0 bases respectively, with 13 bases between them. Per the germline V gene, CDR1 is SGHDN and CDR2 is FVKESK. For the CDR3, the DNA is TGTGCCAGCAGCCAAGCTAGACAGGCGAGCTCCTATAATTCACCCCTCCACTTT. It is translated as CASSQARQASSYNSPLHF.

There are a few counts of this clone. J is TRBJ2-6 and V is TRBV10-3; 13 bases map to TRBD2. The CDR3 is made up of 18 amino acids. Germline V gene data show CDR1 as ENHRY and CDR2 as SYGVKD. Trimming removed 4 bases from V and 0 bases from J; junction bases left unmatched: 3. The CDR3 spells CAISGTSGSGSGANVLTF. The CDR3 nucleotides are TGTGCCATCAGTGGGACTAGCGGGAGTGGCTCTGGGGCCAACGTCCTGACTTTC.

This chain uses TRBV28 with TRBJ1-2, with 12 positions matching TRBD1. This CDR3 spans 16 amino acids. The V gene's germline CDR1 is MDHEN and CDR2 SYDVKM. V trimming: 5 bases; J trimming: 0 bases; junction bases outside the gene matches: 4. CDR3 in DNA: TGTGCCAGCAGTCGGGACAGGGGGCGGGCTAACTATGGCTACACCTTC. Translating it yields CASSRDRGRANYGYTF.

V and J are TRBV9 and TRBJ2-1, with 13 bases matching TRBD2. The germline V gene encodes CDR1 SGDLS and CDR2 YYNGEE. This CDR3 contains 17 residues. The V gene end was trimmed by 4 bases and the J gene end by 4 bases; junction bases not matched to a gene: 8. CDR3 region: CASSKGLAGALYNEQFF. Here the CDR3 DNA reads TGTGCCAGCAGCAAAGGACTAGCGGGAGCCCTTTACAATGAGCAGTTCTTC. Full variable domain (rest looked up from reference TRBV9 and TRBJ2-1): DSGVTQTPKHLITATGQRVTLRCSPRSGDLSVYWYQQSLDQGLQFLIQYYNGEERAKGNILERFSAQQFPDLHSELNLSSLELGDSALYFCASSKGLAGALYNEQFFGPGTRLTVL.

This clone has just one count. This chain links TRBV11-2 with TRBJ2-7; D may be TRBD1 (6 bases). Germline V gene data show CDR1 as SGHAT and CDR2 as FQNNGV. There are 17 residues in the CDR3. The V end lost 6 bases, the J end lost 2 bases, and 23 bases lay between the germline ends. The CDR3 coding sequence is TGTGCCAGCAGAATATCATACAGGGTCGACCGTGCCTACGAGCAGTACTTC. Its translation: CASRISYRVDRAYEQYF. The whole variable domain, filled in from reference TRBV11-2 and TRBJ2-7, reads EAGVAQSPRYKIIEKRQSVAFWCNPISGHATLYWYQQILGQGPKLLIQFQNNGVVDDSQLPKDRFSAERLKGVDSTLKIQPAKLEDSAVYLCASRISYRVDRAYEQYFGPGTRLTVT.

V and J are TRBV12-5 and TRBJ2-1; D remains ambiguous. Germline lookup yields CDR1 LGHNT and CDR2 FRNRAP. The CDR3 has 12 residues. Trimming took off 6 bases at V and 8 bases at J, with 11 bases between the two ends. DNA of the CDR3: TGTGCTAGTGGCTCTACAGCATATGAGCAGTTCTTC. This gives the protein CASGSTAYEQFF.

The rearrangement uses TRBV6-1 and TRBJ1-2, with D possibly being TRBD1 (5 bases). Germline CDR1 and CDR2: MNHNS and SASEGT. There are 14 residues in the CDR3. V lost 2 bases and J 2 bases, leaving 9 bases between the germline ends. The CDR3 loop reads CASSEYRGNYGYTF. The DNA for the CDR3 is TGTGCCAGCAGTGAATATCGGGGGAACTATGGCTACACCTTC.

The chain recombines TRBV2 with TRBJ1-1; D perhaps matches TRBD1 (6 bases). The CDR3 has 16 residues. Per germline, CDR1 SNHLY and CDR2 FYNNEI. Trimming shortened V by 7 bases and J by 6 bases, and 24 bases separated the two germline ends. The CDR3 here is CASTSGVGALRSEAFF. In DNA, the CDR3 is TGTGCCAGCACGTCCGGTGTGGGGGCCCTTAGGTCTGAAGCTTTCTTT. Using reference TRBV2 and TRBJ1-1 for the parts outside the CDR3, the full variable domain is EPEVTQTPSHQVTQMGQEVILRCVPISNHLYFYWYRQILGQKVEFLVSFYNNEISEKSEIFDDQFSVERPDGSNFTLKIRSTKLEDSAMYFCASTSGVGALRSEAFFGQGTRLTVV.

In DNA, the CDR3 is TGTGCCTGGAGAGGGGGGGCGGGCGAAAAACTGTTTTTT. Translating gives CAWRGGAGEKLFF. The chain has TRBV30 and TRBJ1-4, with a possible D match to TRBD1 (6 bases). Germline V gene sequence: CDR1 GTSNPN, CDR2 SVGIG (reference sequence). The CDR3 length is 13 residues. Between the trimmed V and J ends, which lost 3 bases and 8 bases, there was a span of 13 bases.

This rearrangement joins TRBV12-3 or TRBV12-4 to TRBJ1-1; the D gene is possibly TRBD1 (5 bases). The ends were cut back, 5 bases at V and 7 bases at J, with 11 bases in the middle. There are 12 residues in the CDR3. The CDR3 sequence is CASSPRTREAFF. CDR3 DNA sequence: TGTGCCAGCAGTCCCCGGACACGTGAAGCTTTCTTT.

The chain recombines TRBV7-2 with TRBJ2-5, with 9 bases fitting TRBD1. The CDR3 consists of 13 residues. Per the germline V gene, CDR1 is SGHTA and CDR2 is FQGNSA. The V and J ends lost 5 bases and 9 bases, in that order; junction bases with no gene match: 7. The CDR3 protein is CASSQGTGRPQYF. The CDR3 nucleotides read TGTGCCAGCAGCCAGGGGACAGGGAGGCCCCAGTACTTC.

The chain's CDR3 is CASTRTGGWETQYF. The CDR3 bases are TGTGCCAGCACCCGGACAGGGGGTTGGGAGACCCAGTACTTC. The chain couples TRBV21-1 to TRBJ2-5; the D call of TRBD1 is as the table states it, not checked on the DNA. TRBV21-1 is recorded as a pseudogene. This CDR3 has 14 residues.

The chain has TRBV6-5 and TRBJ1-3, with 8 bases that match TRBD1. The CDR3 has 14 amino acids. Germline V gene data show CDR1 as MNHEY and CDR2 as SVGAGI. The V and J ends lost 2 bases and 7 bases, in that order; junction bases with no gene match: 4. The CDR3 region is CASSYGQGGNTIYF. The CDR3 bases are TGTGCCAGCAGTTACGGACAGGGTGGGAACACCATATATTTT.

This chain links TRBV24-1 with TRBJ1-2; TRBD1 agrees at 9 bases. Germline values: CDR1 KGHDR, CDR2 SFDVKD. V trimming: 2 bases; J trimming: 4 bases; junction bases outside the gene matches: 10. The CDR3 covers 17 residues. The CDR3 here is CATSDSYTGGISYGYTF. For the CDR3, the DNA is TGTGCCACCAGTGATTCGTACACAGGGGGCATTAGCTATGGCTACACCTTC.

DNA for the CDR3: TGTGCCAGCAGCTTAGGAACACAGGATGAAAAACTGTTTTTT. This translates into CASSLGTQDEKLFF. The V call is TRBV7-9, the J call TRBJ1-4, with TRBD1 as a possible D gene (5 bases). Trimming left V 1 base short and J 6 bases short, with 9 bases between. There are 14 residues in the CDR3. In germline, CDR1 is SEHNR, CDR2 FQNEAQ (reference sequence).

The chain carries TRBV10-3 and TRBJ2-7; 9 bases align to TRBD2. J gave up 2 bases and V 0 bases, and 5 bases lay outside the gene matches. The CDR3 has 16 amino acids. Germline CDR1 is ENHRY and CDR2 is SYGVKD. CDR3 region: CAISESGRLAAYEQYF. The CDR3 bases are TGTGCCATCAGTGAGTCGGGGAGACTAGCGGCCTACGAGCAGTACTTC.

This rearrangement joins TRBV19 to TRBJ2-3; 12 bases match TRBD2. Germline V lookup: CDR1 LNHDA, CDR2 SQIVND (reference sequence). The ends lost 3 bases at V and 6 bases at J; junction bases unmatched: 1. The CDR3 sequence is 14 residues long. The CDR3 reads CASSIGLAGDTQYF. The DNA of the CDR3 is TGTGCCAGTAGTATCGGACTAGCGGGGGATACGCAGTATTTT.

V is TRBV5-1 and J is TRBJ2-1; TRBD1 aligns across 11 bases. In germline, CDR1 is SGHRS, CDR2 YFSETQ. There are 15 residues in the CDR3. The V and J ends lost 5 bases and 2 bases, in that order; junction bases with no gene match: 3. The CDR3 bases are TGCGCCAGCAGTGTGGGACAGGGGGCCTACAATGAGCAGTTCTTC. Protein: CASSVGQGAYNEQFF.